This TCR beta chain was sequenced during a study of blood T cells in healthy people across ages. PCR was performed a second time for roughly 7 to 11 cycles using a sample-barcoded 5' primer and a J-beta primer mix. MiXCR was run by TCRdb on the 5' RACE reads, yielding one entry per CDR3 protein. Of 750,000 or so distinct CDR3 sequences in the sample, 20% to 30% were seen once. The CDR3 loop spans 14 amino acids. V was shortened by 4 bases and J by 4 bases, with 9 bases between the two germline ends. Looked up from germline, CDR1 is SGHNT and CDR2 is YYREEE (reference sequence). These data were also filed under a second study, of T cells of mothers and their children.

This receptor was taken from a boy younger than 18 in good health. This sequence joins TRBV5-4 and TRBJ2-6; D is undetermined. The sample comprised blood. In nucleotides, the CDR3 is TGTGCCAGCAGCGAGCTGTGGGGGGCCAACGTCCTGACTTTC. Protein: CASSELWGANVLTF.